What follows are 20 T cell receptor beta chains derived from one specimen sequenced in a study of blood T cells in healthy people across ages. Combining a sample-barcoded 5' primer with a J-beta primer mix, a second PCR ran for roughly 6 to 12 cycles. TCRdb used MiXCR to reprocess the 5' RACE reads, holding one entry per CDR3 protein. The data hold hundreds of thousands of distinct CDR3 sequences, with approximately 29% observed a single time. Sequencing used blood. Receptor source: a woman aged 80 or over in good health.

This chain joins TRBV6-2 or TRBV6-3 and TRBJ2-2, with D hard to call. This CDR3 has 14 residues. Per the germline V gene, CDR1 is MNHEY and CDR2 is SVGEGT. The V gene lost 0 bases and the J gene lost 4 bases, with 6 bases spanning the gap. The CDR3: CASSYSGSTGELFF. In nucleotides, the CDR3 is TGTGCCAGCAGTTACTCAGGGTCCACCGGGGAGCTGTTTTTT.

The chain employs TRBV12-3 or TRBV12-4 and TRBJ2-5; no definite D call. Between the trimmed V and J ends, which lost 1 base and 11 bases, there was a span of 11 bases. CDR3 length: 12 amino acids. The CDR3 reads CASSLGAHEQYF. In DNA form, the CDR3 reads TGTGCCAGCAGTTTAGGGGCCCATGAGCAGTACTTC.

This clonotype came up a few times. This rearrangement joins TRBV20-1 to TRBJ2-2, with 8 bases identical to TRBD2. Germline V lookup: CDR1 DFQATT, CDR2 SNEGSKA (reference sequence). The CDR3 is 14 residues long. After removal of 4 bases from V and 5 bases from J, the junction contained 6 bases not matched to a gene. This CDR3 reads CSAKRGGGTGELFF. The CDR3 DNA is TGCAGTGCTAAACGGGGGGGCGGAACCGGGGAGCTGTTTTTT.

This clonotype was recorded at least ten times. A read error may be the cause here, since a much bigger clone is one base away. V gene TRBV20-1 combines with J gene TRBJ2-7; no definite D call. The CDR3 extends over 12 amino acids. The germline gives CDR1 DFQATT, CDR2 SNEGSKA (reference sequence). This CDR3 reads CRASRTSYEQYF. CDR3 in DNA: TGCAGGGCTAGTCGGACCTCCTACGAGCAGTACTTC.

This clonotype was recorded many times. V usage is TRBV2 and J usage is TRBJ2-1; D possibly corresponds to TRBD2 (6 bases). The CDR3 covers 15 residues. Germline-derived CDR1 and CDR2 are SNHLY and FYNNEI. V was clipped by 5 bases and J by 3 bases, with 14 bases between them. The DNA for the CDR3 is TGTGCCAGCAGTCCAACCGCGGGGAACTACAATGAGCAGTTCTTC. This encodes CASSPTAGNYNEQFF.

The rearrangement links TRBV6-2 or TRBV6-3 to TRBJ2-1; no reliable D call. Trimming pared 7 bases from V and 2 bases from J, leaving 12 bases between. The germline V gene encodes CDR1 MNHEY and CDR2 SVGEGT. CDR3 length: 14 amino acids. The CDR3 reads CASTPPETYNEQFF. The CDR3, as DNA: TGTGCCAGCACCCCACCGGAAACCTACAATGAGCAGTTCTTC.

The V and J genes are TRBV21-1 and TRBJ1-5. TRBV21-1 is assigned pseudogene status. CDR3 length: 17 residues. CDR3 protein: CASNPKMGEKERQPQHF. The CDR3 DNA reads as TGTGCCAGCAACCCTAAGATGGGAGAAAAGGAACGTCAGCCCCAGCATTTT.

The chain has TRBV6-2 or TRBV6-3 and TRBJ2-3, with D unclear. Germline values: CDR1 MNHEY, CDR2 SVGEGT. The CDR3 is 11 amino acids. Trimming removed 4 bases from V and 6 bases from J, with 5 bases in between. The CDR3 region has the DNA TGTGCCAGCAGTTCTTGGGATACGCAGTATTTT. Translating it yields CASSSWDTQYF.

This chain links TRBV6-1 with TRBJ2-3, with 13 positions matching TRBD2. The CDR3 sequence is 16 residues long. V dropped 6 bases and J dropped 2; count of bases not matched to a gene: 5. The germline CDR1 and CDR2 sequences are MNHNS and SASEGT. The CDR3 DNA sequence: TGTGCCAGCAGCGAGACTAGCGGGGGGCACACAGATACGCAGTATTTT. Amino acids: CASSETSGGHTDTQYF.

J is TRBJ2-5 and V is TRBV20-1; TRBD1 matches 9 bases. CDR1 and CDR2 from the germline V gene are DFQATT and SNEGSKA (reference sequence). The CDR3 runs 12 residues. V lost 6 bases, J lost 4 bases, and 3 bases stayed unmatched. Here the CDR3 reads CSARTGVETQYF. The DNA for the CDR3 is TGCAGTGCGCGGACAGGGGTAGAGACCCAGTACTTC.

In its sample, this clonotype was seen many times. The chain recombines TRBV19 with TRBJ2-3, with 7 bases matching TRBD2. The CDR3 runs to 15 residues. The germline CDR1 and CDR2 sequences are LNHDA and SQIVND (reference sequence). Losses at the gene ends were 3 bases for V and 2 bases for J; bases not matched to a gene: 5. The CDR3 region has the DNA TGTGCCAGTAGTATCCAGCGGGGCGTCACAGATACGCAGTATTTT. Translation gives CASSIQRGVTDTQYF.

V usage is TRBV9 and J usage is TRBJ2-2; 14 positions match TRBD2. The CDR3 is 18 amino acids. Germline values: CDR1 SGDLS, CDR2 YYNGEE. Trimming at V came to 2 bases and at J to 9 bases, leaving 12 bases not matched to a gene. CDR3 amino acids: CASSVGTSGGQRTRELFF. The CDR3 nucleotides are TGTGCCAGCAGCGTGGGGACTAGCGGGGGACAGAGAACCAGGGAGCTGTTTTTT.

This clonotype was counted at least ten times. The CDR3 region has the DNA TGTGCCAGTAGTATTGAATGGACCAATTCACCCCTCCACTTT. Its translation is CASSIEWTNSPLHF. The V and J genes are TRBV19 and TRBJ1-6; D is uncertain. The germline V gene encodes CDR1 LNHDA and CDR2 SQIVND (reference sequence). This CDR3 is built from 14 residues. Trimming removed 3 bases from V and 7 bases from J, with 10 bases in between.

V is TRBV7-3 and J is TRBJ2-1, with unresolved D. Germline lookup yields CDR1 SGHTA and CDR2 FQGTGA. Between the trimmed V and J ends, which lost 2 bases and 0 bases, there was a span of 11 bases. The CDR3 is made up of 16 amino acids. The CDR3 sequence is CASSLQALSSYNEQFF. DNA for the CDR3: TGTGCCAGCAGCTTACAGGCCCTGAGCTCCTACAATGAGCAGTTCTTC.

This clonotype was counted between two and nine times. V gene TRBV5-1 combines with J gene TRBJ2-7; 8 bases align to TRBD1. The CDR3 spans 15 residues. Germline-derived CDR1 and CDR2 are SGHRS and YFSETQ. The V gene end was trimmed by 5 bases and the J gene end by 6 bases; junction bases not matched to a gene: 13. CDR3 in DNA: TGCGCCAGCAGATCCTACAAGGGACAGGATGTCGAGCAGTACTTC. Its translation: CASRSYKGQDVEQYF.

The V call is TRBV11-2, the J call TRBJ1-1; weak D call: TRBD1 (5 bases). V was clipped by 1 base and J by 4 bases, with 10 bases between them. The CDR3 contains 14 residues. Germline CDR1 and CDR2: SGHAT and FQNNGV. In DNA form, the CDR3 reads TGTGCCAGCAGCTTAGTTCCGGGGGGCACTGAAGCTTTCTTT. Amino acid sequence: CASSLVPGGTEAFF. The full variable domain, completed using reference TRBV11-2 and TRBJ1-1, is EAGVAQSPRYKIIEKRQSVAFWCNPISGHATLYWYQQILGQGPKLLIQFQNNGVVDDSQLPKDRFSAERLKGVDSTLKIQPAKLEDSAVYLCASSLVPGGTEAFFGQGTRLTVV.

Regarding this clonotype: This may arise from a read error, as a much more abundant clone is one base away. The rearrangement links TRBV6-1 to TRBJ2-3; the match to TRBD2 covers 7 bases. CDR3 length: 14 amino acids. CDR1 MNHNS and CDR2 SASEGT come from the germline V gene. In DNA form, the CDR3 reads TGTACCAGCAGTGCGAGGACTAGGGGAGACTTGCAGTATTTT. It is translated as CTSSARTRGDLQYF.

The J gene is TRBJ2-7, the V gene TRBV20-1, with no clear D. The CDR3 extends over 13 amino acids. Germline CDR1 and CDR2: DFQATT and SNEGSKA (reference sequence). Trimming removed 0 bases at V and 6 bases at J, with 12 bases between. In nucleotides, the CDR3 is TGCAGTGCTAGAGATACCGTATTGGGCGAGCAGTACTTC. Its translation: CSARDTVLGEQYF.

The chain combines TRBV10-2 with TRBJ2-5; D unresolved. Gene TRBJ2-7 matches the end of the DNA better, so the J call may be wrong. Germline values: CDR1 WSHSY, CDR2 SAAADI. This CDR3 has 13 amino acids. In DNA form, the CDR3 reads TGCGCCAGCAGTGATGGGATTCCCTACGAGCAGTACTTC. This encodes CASSDGIPYEQYF.

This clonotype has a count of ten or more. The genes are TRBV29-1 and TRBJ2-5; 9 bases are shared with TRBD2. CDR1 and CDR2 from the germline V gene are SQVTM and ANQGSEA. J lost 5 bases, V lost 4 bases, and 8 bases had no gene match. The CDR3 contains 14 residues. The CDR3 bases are TGCAGCGTTGGAGGGCTAGCGGGGAGGGAGACCCAGTACTTC. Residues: CSVGGLAGRETQYF.